This T cell receptor beta chain was sequenced during a study of shared clonotypes between healthy human individuals. Findings and caveats of the study: An effect of sequencing depth on clonotype sharing among donors was expected.

Concerning this clone: Its specificity is unknown.

Sequencing was performed with immunoSEQ multiplex PCR; in TCRdb, only in-frame clones are kept and a portion is missing. This table holds some 1,400,000 clones, roughly 97% found once. V shed 4 bases and J 3 bases; nucleotides not matched to a gene: 9. The CDR3 runs 16 residues. CDR1 and CDR2 from the germline V gene are MNHNS and SASEGT. The sample was naive CD4+ T cells sorted from blood. Subset here: CD45RA+ positively selected. The clonotype was recovered from a man aged 30 to 39 in good health. This rearrangement joins TRBV6-1 to TRBJ1-3; 7 bases map to TRBD1. As DNA, the CDR3 is TGTGCCAGCAGTGCCTTGACAGGGACTTTTGGAAACACCATATATTTT. Translation gives CASSALTGTFGNTIYF.